A selection of T cell receptor beta chains follows, all from one sample in a study of cytomegalovirus exposure and HLA in healthy donors. Data came from immunoSEQ multiplex PCR; TCRdb stores just in-frame clones and leaves some out. The table has some 77,000 clones, about 80% seen once. Sequenced: PBMCs. These receptors were collected from a woman between 35 and 50 years old in good health and CMV-seronegative. Each CDR3 is given with its conserved first and last residue. The D gene is left open where the match is weak. The size of a clone is reported for some rows only, either as once, few or many, or as a class for expanded clones.

d_call: TRBD2
v_call: TRBV9
j_call: TRBJ2-2
clone_size: .
cdr3_aa: CASSPGASGGQTGELFF
cdr3_nt: TGTGCCAGCAGCCCGGGGGCTAGCGGGGGTCAAACCGGGGAGCTGTTTTTT

d_call: TRBD1
v_call: TRBV18
j_call: TRBJ2-7
clone_size: .
cdr3_aa: CASSPRDRTTYEQYF
cdr3_nt: TGTGCCAGCTCACCCCGGGACAGGACGACCTACGAGCAGTACTTC

d_call: TRBD2
v_call: TRBV5-4
j_call: TRBJ2-1
clone_size: .
cdr3_aa: CASSFSGGSTNEQFF
cdr3_nt: TGTGCCAGCAGCTTTAGCGGGGGGTCCACGAATGAGCAGTTCTTC

d_call: .
v_call: TRBV21-1
j_call: TRBJ2-2
clone_size: .
cdr3_aa: CASSKPLGGGFTGELFF
cdr3_nt: TGTGCCAGCAGCAAGCCCCTTGGGGGGGGATTCACCGGGGAGCTGTTTTTT

d_call: TRBD2
v_call: TRBV7-3
j_call: TRBJ2-1
clone_size: .
cdr3_aa: CASSLGTSGYNEQFF
cdr3_nt: TGTGCCAGCAGCTTAGGGACTAGCGGATACAATGAGCAGTTCTTC

d_call: .
v_call: TRBV30
j_call: TRBJ1-1
clone_size: once
cdr3_aa: CAWRLVEGTEAFF
cdr3_nt: TGTGCCTGGAGACTTGTGGAGGGGACTGAAGCTTTCTTT

d_call: TRBD2
v_call: TRBV19
j_call: TRBJ2-1
clone_size: .
cdr3_aa: CASKRQGTSDNEQFF
cdr3_nt: TGTGCCAGTAAGAGACAGGGGACTAGCGACAATGAGCAGTTCTTC

d_call: TRBD1
v_call: TRBV29-1
j_call: TRBJ1-1
clone_size: .
cdr3_aa: CSVRTGNTEAFF
cdr3_nt: TGCAGCGTTAGGACAGGGAACACTGAAGCTTTCTTT

d_call: .
v_call: TRBV18
j_call: TRBJ1-5
clone_size: .
cdr3_aa: CASSLQGRVQPQHF
cdr3_nt: TGTGCCAGCTCACTGCAGGGAAGGGTTCAGCCCCAGCATTTT

d_call: TRBD1
v_call: TRBV4-2
j_call: TRBJ2-1
clone_size: .
cdr3_aa: CASSQMRGQGYNEQFF
cdr3_nt: TGTGCCAGCAGCCAAATGAGGGGACAGGGGTACAATGAGCAGTTCTTC

d_call: TRBD2
v_call: TRBV27
j_call: TRBJ2-1
clone_size: .
cdr3_aa: CASSVAGGWYEQFF
cdr3_nt: TGTGCCAGCAGTGTAGCGGGGGGTTGGTATGAGCAGTTCTTC

d_call: .
v_call: TRBV13
j_call: TRBJ2-2
clone_size: .
cdr3_aa: CASSLEIQGETGELFF
cdr3_nt: TGTGCCAGCAGCTTAGAGATACAGGGAGAGACCGGGGAGCTGTTTTTT

d_call: .
v_call: TRBV2
j_call: TRBJ1-2
clone_size: .
cdr3_aa: CASRAGIRDYGYTF
cdr3_nt: TGTGCCAGCAGGGCAGGGATCAGGGACTATGGCTACACCTTC

d_call: TRBD1
v_call: TRBV29-1
j_call: TRBJ1-2
clone_size: .
cdr3_aa: CSVSDSGTGDGYTF
cdr3_nt: TGCAGCGTAAGCGATTCCGGGACAGGGGACGGCTACACCTTC

d_call: TRBD1
v_call: TRBV28
j_call: TRBJ1-1
clone_size: .
cdr3_aa: CASSILDRGTEAFF
cdr3_nt: TGTGCCAGCAGTATCCTAGACAGGGGGACTGAAGCTTTCTTT

d_call: TRBD1
v_call: TRBV5-1
j_call: TRBJ2-7
clone_size: .
cdr3_aa: CASSVWDRVHEQYF
cdr3_nt: TGCGCCAGCAGCGTTTGGGACAGGGTCCACGAGCAGTACTTC

d_call: .
v_call: TRBV4-2
j_call: TRBJ2-2
clone_size: .
cdr3_aa: CASSPILAGMVGELFF
cdr3_nt: TGTGCCAGCAGCCCAATTCTGGCAGGGATGGTGGGGGAGCTGTTTTTT

d_call: .
v_call: TRBV9
j_call: TRBJ2-3
clone_size: few
cdr3_aa: CASSVDYGYTDTQYF
cdr3_nt: TGTGCCAGCAGCGTAGACTACGGATACACAGATACGCAGTATTTT

d_call: TRBD1
v_call: TRBV19
j_call: TRBJ1-3
clone_size: .
cdr3_aa: CASSGQGASGNTIYF
cdr3_nt: TGTGCCAGTAGCGGACAGGGGGCTTCAGGAAACACCATATATTTT

d_call: TRBD1
v_call: TRBV2
j_call: TRBJ1-2
clone_size: .
cdr3_aa: CASRGTGGLYGYTF
cdr3_nt: TGTGCCAGCAGAGGGACAGGGGGCCTCTATGGCTACACCTTC

d_call: TRBD1
v_call: TRBV19
j_call: TRBJ2-1
clone_size: few
cdr3_aa: CASSVRPGQGVVDEQFF
cdr3_nt: TGTGCCAGTAGTGTACGACCGGGACAGGGAGTTGTGGATGAGCAGTTCTTC

d_call: TRBD1
v_call: TRBV25-1
j_call: TRBJ1-1
clone_size: .
cdr3_aa: CASRGTGGANTEAFF
cdr3_nt: TGTGCCAGCAGGGGGACAGGGGGCGCGAACACTGAAGCTTTCTTT

d_call: .
v_call: TRBV28
j_call: TRBJ1-1
clone_size: .
cdr3_aa: CASSPLRDTEAFF
cdr3_nt: TGTGCCAGCAGCCCCCTCAGGGACACTGAAGCTTTCTTT

d_call: TRBD2
v_call: TRBV10-3
j_call: TRBJ2-1
clone_size: .
cdr3_aa: CAISEPSGRDSFF
cdr3_nt: TGTGCCATCAGCGAACCTAGCGGGAGGGACTCGTTCTTC

d_call: TRBD1
v_call: TRBV30
j_call: TRBJ2-1
clone_size: .
cdr3_aa: CAWSVRDRGGYNEQFF
cdr3_nt: TGTGCCTGGAGTGTACGGGACAGGGGGGGGTACAATGAGCAGTTCTTC

d_call: TRBD1
v_call: TRBV13
j_call: TRBJ2-1
clone_size: .
cdr3_aa: CASQDRGISYNEQFF
cdr3_nt: TGTGCCAGCCAGGACAGGGGCATCTCCTACAATGAGCAGTTCTTC

d_call: TRBD2
v_call: TRBV10-2
j_call: TRBJ2-7
clone_size: .
cdr3_aa: CASRVAGHYEQYF
cdr3_nt: TGCGCCAGCAGGGTAGCGGGACACTACGAGCAGTACTTC

d_call: .
v_call: TRBV6-5
j_call: TRBJ2-7
clone_size: .
cdr3_aa: CASTLQAGTYEQYF
cdr3_nt: TGTGCCAGCACCCTCCAGGCGGGAACCTACGAGCAGTACTTC

d_call: .
v_call: TRBV28
j_call: TRBJ2-7
clone_size: .
cdr3_aa: CASSFLGIYYEQYF
cdr3_nt: TGTGCCAGCAGTTTCCTCGGGATCTACTACGAGCAGTACTTC

d_call: TRBD2
v_call: TRBV28
j_call: TRBJ2-7
clone_size: .
cdr3_aa: CASSSNREVRYEQYF
cdr3_nt: TGTGCCAGCAGTTCCAACCGGGAGGTGCGGTACGAGCAGTACTTC

d_call: .
v_call: TRBV10-2
j_call: TRBJ1-2
clone_size: .
cdr3_aa: CASSYRQLNYGYTF
cdr3_nt: TGCGCCAGCTCTTATCGACAGCTTAACTATGGCTACACCTTC

d_call: .
v_call: TRBV30
j_call: TRBJ2-7
clone_size: .
cdr3_aa: CAWKGQHPYEQYF
cdr3_nt: TGTGCCTGGAAGGGACAACATCCTTACGAGCAGTACTTC

d_call: .
v_call: TRBV30
j_call: TRBJ1-4
clone_size: .
cdr3_aa: CAWSPIGGEKLFF
cdr3_nt: TGTGCCTGGAGTCCCATCGGGGGGGAAAAACTGTTTTTT

d_call: .
v_call: TRBV25-1
j_call: TRBJ1-2
clone_size: few
cdr3_aa: CASSDGPGVGYGYTF
cdr3_nt: TGTGCCAGCAGTGACGGTCCCGGAGTGGGCTATGGCTACACCTTC

d_call: TRBD1
v_call: TRBV7-9
j_call: TRBJ2-7
clone_size: .
cdr3_aa: CASSLAPQGATYEQYF
cdr3_nt: TGTGCCAGCAGCTTAGCACCCCAGGGGGCGACTTACGAGCAGTACTTC

d_call: .
v_call: TRBV27
j_call: TRBJ1-2
clone_size: .
cdr3_aa: CASTSVGTYGDNYGYTF
cdr3_nt: TGTGCCAGCACTTCCGTGGGGACATACGGGGATAACTATGGCTACACCTTC

d_call: TRBD1
v_call: TRBV11-3
j_call: TRBJ2-7
clone_size: few
cdr3_aa: CASSFGQGPYEQYF
cdr3_nt: TGTGCCAGCAGCTTTGGACAGGGACCCTACGAGCAGTACTTC

d_call: .
v_call: TRBV19
j_call: TRBJ1-5
clone_size: .
cdr3_aa: CASSIRELNQPQHF
cdr3_nt: TGTGCCAGTAGTATCCGGGAACTCAATCAGCCCCAGCATTTT

d_call: .
v_call: TRBV29-1
j_call: TRBJ2-7
clone_size: .
cdr3_aa: CSVEQGGLGEQYF
cdr3_nt: TGCAGCGTTGAGCAGGGGGGCCTTGGGGAGCAGTACTTC

d_call: .
v_call: TRBV25-1
j_call: TRBJ2-7
clone_size: once
cdr3_aa: CASSGDSYEQYF
cdr3_nt: TGTGCCAGCAGTGGTGACAGCTACGAGCAGTACTTC

d_call: TRBD1
v_call: TRBV5-4
j_call: TRBJ1-6
clone_size: .
cdr3_aa: CASSPQGTGINSPLHF
cdr3_nt: TGTGCCAGCAGCCCACAGGGGACAGGTATCAATTCACCCCTCCACTTT

d_call: .
v_call: TRBV2
j_call: TRBJ2-7
clone_size: .
cdr3_aa: CASSLEGLYEQYF
cdr3_nt: TGTGCCAGCTCGTTGGAGGGACTCTACGAGCAGTACTTC

d_call: .
v_call: TRBV29-1
j_call: TRBJ2-3
clone_size: .
cdr3_aa: CSVGSGDTQYF
cdr3_nt: TGCAGCGTGGGGAGCGGAGATACGCAGTATTTT

d_call: .
v_call: TRBV4-1
j_call: TRBJ1-2
clone_size: .
cdr3_aa: CASSPGVLYGYTF
cdr3_nt: TGCGCCAGCAGCCCGGGGGTCCTCTATGGCTACACCTTC